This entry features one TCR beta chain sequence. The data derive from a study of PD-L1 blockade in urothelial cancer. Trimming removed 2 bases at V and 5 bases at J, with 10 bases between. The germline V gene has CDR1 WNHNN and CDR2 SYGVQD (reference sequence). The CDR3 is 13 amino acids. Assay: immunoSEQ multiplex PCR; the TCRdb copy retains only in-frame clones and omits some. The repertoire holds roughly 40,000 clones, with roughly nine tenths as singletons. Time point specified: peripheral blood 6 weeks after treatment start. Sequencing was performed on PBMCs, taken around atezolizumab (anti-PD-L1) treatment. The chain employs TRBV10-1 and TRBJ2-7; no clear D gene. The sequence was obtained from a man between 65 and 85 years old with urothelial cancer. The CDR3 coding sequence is TGCGCCAGCAGTGAGGACTCGGCGGACGAGCAGTACTTC. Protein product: CASSEDSADEQYF.